This T cell receptor beta chain appears in the sequencing data of a study of blood T cell repertoires in COVID-19. Produced via immunoSEQ multiplex PCR; TCRdb's table is partial and in-frame only. Found here are hundreds of thousands of clones, around 85% of them singletons; the top ten hold approximately 2%. Sequencing input: peripheral blood. The clonotype comes from a woman aged 30 to 39 who had recovered from COVID-19.

DNA of the CDR3: TGTGCCAGTAGTATCGGGGGGGGCAATGAGCAGTTCTTC. This encodes CASSIGGGNEQFF. V usage is TRBV19 and J usage is TRBJ2-1; TRBD2 matches at 8 bases. Losses at the gene ends were 3 bases for V and 6 bases for J; bases not matched to a gene: 1. CDR3 length: 13 residues. The V gene's germline CDR1 is LNHDA and CDR2 SQIVND (reference sequence).